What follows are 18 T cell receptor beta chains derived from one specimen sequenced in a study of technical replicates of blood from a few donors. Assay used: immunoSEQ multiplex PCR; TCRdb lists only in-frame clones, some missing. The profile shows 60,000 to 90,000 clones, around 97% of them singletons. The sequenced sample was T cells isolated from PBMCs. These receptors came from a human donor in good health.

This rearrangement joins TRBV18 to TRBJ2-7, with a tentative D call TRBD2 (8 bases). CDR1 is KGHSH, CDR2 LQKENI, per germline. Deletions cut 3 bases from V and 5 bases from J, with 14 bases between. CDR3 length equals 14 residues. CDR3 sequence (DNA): TGTGCCAGCTCACCCGGGAGGGGGCGAAACGAGCAGTACTTC. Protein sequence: CASSPGRGRNEQYF.

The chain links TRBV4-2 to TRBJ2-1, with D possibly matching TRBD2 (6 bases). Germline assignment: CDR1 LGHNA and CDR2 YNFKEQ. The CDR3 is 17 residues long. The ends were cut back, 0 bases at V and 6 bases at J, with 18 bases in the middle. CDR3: CASSQEDFGSKFNEQFF. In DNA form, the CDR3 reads TGTGCCAGCAGCCAAGAAGACTTCGGGAGTAAATTCAATGAGCAGTTCTTC.

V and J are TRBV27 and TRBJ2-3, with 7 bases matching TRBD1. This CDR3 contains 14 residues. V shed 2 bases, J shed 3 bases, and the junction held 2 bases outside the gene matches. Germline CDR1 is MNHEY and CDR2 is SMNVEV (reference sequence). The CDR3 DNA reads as TGTGCCAGCAGTTTAGGGACAGTTACAGATACGCAGTATTTT. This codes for CASSLGTVTDTQYF.

DNA for the CDR3: TGTGCCAGCAGCGTTGGGACAGGGGAGACCTACGAGCAGTACTTC. Translating gives CASSVGTGETYEQYF. The chain carries TRBV9 and TRBJ2-7, with 10 bases lining up with TRBD1. Looked up from germline, CDR1 is SGDLS and CDR2 is YYNGEE. The junction had 4 bases not matched to a gene; V was cut back by 2 bases and J by 2 bases. The CDR3 loop spans 15 amino acids.

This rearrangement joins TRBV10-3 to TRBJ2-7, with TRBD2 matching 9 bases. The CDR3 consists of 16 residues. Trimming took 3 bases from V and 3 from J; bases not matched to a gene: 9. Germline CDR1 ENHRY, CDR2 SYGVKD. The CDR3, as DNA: TGTGCCATCAGTGACAGGGAGCGGGGGGTAAACTACGAGCAGTACTTC. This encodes CAISDRERGVNYEQYF.

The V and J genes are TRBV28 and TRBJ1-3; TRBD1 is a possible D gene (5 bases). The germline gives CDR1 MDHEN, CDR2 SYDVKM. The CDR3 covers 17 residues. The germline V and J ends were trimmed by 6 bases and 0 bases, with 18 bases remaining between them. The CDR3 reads CASSAPGGPDSGNTIYF. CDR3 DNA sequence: TGTGCCAGCAGCGCTCCCGGGGGACCTGACTCTGGAAACACCATATATTTT.

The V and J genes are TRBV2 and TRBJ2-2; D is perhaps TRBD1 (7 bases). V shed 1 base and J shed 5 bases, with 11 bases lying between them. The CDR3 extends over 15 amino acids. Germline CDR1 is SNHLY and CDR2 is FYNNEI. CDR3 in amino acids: CASSEVRGETGELFF. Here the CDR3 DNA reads TGTGCCAGCAGTGAAGTCAGGGGGGAAACCGGGGAGCTGTTTTTT.

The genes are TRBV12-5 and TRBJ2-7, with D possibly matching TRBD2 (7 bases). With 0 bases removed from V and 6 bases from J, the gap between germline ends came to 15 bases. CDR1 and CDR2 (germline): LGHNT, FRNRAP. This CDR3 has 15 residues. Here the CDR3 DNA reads TGTGCTAGTGGTTTGGTAATCGGGGGGCAGGTCGAGCAGTACTTC. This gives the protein CASGLVIGGQVEQYF.

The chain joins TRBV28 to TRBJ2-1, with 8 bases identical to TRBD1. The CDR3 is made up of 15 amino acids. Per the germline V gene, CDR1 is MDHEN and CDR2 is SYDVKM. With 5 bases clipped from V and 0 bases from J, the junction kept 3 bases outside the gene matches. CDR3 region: CASSPGQGSYNEQFF. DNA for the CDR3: TGTGCCAGCAGTCCTGGACAGGGCTCCTACAATGAGCAGTTCTTC.

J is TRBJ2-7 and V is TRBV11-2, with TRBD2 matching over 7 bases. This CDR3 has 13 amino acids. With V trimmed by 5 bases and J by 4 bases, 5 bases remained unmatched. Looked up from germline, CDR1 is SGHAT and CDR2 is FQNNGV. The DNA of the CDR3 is TGTGCCAGCAGCGGGAGGGCCTGGTACGAGCAGTACTTC. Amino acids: CASSGRAWYEQYF.

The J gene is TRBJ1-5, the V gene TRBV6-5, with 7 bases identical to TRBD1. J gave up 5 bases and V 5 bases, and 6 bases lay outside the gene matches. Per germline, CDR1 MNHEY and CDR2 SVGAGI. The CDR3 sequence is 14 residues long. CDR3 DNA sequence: TGTGCCAGCAGTAAACAGGGGAGAGATCAGCCCCAGCATTTT. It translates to CASSKQGRDQPQHF.

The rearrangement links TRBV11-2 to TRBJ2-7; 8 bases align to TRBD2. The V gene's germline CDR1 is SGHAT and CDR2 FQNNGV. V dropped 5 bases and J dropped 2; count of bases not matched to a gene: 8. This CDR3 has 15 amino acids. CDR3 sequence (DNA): TGTGCCAGCAGCGGAATGACTAGCGCTACCTACGAGCAGTACTTC. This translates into CASSGMTSATYEQYF.

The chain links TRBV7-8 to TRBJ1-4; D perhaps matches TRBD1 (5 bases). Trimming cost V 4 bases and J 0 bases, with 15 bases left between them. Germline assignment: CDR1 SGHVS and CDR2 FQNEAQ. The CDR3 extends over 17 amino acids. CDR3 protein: CASSSNRGSPTNEKLFF. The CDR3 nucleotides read TGTGCCAGCAGCTCCAATAGGGGTTCTCCAACTAATGAAAAACTGTTTTTT.

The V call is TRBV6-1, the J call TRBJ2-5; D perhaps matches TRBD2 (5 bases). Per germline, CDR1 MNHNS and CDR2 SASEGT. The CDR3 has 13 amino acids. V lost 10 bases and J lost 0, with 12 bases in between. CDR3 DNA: TGTGCCACAAGAGGGTATGACCAAGAGACCCAGTACTTC. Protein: CATRGYDQETQYF.

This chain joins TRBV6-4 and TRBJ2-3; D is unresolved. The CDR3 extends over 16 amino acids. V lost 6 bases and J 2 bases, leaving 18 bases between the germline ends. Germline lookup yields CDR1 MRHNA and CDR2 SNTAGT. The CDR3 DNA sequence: TGTGCCAGCAGCCTCGTCCCTGTTCGGTCCACAGATACGCAGTATTTT. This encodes CASSLVPVRSTDTQYF.

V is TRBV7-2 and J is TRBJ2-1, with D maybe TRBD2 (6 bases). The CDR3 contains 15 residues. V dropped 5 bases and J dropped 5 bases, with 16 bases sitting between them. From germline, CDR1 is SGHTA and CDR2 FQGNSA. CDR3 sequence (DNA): TGTGCCAGCAGCCGACGGGGGATAGGCGACAATGAGCAGTTCTTC. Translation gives CASSRRGIGDNEQFF.

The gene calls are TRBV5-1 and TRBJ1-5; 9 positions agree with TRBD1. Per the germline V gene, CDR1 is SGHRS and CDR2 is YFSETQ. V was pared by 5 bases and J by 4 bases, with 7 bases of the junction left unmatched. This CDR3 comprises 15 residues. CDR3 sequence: CASRQGTGRNQPQHF. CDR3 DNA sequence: TGCGCCAGCAGGCAAGGGACAGGGAGGAATCAGCCCCAGCATTTT.

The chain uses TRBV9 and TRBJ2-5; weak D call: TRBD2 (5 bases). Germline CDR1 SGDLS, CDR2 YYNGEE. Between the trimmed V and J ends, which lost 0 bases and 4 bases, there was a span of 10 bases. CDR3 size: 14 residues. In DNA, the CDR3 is TGTGCCAGCAGCGTAGGAGAGGGAGTAGAGACCCAGTACTTC. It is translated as CASSVGEGVETQYF.